This T cell receptor beta chain is from a study of T cells in Graves' hyperthyroidism and ophthalmopathy. Findings and limits, study-wide: In the blood, most expanded thyroid clonotypes above 0.001 appeared as well.

On this clonotype itself: What it binds is unknown. A read error may account for a junction end that differs from germline.

RNA transcripts yielded amplified TCR beta CDR3 regions. Primed by the HTBI set, a first-round RT-PCR was run on the TCR CDR3. TCRdb reprocessed the multiplex PCR reads with MiXCR, giving one entry per CDR3 protein. Of 700,000 or so distinct CDR3 sequences in the sample, more than 12% were seen once. Ophthalmopathy cases met thresholds of Clinical Activity Score at least 3, NOSPECS grade at least 4 and duration under 3 months. Used for diagnoses were clinical symptoms, serum thyroxine and TRAb, thyroid ultrasound and orbital computed tomography. The CDR3 contains 18 residues. Germline lookup yields CDR1 KGHDR and CDR2 SFDVKD.

V usage is TRBV24-1 and J usage is TRBJ2-2; TRBD1 agrees at 12 bases. Specimen: blood. The receptor was derived from a woman between 45 and 60 years old with Graves' ophthalmopathy. The CDR3 coding sequence is TGTGCCACCAGTGATCTCCGGGACAGGGGGCTTAACACCGGGGGGCTGTTTTTT. Protein sequence: CATSDLRDRGLNTGGLFF.